This TCR beta chain was recorded in a study of cytomegalovirus exposure and HLA in healthy donors. Across the study: Of roughly 400 genotyped donors, 81% grouped in the Caucasian-associated ancestry cluster.

General study points: Cytomegalovirus status, reportedly, was diagnosed with high specificity and sensitivity by the classifier.

V lost 6 bases to trimming and J lost 0 bases, with 9 bases between them. Looked up from germline, CDR1 is MNHNS and CDR2 is SASEGT. The CDR3 covers 14 residues. Turning to this clone: Its antigen is still unknown.

Both 60 Vbeta primers and 13 Jbeta primers went into the PCR. The method was immunoSEQ multiplex PCR; TCRdb's version includes in-frame clones alone and lacks a portion of them. The sample carries hundreds of thousands of clones, 70% to 90% recorded once. This receptor was taken from a girl aged 2 to 10 in good health and CMV-seronegative. The chain carries TRBV6-1 and TRBJ1-5; D uncertain. The source material was PBMCs. The CDR3 region is CASRHHNSNQPQHF. Here the CDR3 DNA reads TGTGCCAGCAGGCATCACAATAGCAATCAGCCCCAGCATTTT.